The present T cell receptor beta chain was sequenced within a study of blood T cell repertoires in COVID-19. Looking at the study overall: The United States, Italy and Spain supplied acute and convalescent COVID-19 samples. PBMCs, B-cell-depleted T cells, or T cells provided the cDNA or gDNA that made up the material.

Those enrolled in Seattle joined during active infection and were followed longitudinally afterward. Per the original methods: Estimation of nucleated cell counts was performed using reference gene primer amplification. Method: immunoSEQ multiplex PCR; TCRdb's copy keeps in-frame clones and lacks some. From that table come the V and J calls and clone size; the DNA was used to work out D and trimming. The data hold 200,000 to 250,000 clones, with 80% to 85% observed a single time. V lost 5 bases and J 4 bases, leaving 30 bases between the germline ends. Germline V gene lookup returns CDR1 PRHDT and CDR2 FYEKMQ (reference sequence). CDR3 length: 20 amino acids.

This receptor was obtained from an elderly woman with COVID-19, enrolled during active disease. This chain links TRBV13 with TRBJ2-1; D possibly corresponds to TRBD1 (6 bases). The source material was peripheral blood. CDR3 sequence: CASSGRSRSQGTSRYNEQFF. The CDR3 DNA is TGTGCCAGCAGCGGTCGGTCCCGGAGCCAGGGGACCTCTCGATACAATGAGCAGTTCTTC.